In this sample, the clone carrying this TCR beta chain turned up many times. Its antigen remains unidentified. The data stem from a study of human T cells and chemical hapten exposure. In the study overall: Patch tests of 0.01% DPC on the upper back were read at 6 days.

The CDR3 runs 14 residues. Unmatched junction bases numbered 3, after V lost 2 bases and J lost 4 bases. CDR1 is LGHDT and CDR2 is YNNKEL in the germline V gene (reference sequence). Broader study findings: Sensitization with DPC brought no change to TCRs above 1 in 1000 in frequency. Versus controls, significantly more large CDR3 similarity clusters arose from expanded TCRs.

TCRdb reanalysed the RACE reads using MiXCR and keeps one entry per CDR3 protein. The sample has around 380,000 distinct CDR3 sequences; roughly 4.8% are singletons. Time point defined: patch test 1, 2 weeks after DPC sensitization. Documented treatment: therapeutic diphenylcyclopropenone sensitization with weekly scalp DPC. The clonotype originates from a woman aged 45-65 years with alopecia areata. Some clones in this sample may be carry-over from other donors' samples. The chain recombines TRBV3-1 with TRBJ1-1; TRBD1 matches at 8 bases. Material: whole blood, obtained in connection with sensitization to the hapten diphenylcyclopropenone (DPC). CDR3 nucleotide sequence: TGTGCCAGCAGCCAACTAACAGGGGGCACTGAAGCTTTCTTT. The encoded protein is CASSQLTGGTEAFF.